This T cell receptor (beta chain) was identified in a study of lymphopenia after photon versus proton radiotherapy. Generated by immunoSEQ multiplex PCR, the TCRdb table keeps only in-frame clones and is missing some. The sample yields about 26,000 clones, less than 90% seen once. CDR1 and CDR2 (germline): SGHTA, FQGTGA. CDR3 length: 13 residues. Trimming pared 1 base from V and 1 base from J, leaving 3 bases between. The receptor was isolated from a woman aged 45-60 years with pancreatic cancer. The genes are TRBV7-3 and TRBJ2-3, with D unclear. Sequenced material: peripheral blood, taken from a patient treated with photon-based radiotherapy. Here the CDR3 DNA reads TGTGCCAGCAGCTTAAGTGGCACAGATACGCAGTATTTT. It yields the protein CASSLSGTDTQYF. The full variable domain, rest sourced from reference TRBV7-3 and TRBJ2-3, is GAGVSQTPSNKVTEKGKYVELRCDPISGHTALYWYRQSLGQGPEFLIYFQGTGAADDSGLPNDRFFAVRPEGSVSTLKIQRTERGDSAVYLCASSLSGTDTQYFGPGTRLTVL.